The clone carrying this T cell receptor beta chain has a handful of counts. This sample is part of a study of T cell repertoires in cytomegalovirus infection. TCRdb reanalysed the reads using MiXCR and keeps one entry per CDR3 protein. Among approximately 250,000 distinct CDR3 sequences listed, 9% to 15% were seen once. The CDR3 sequence is 17 residues long. CDR1 and CDR2 from the germline V gene are SNHLY and FYNNEI. V dropped 5 bases and J dropped 5; count of bases not matched to a gene: 12. Sequenced input: PBMCs. This clonotype originated in a human donor in good health (CMV status not recorded). Some clones in this sample may be carry-over from other donors' samples. The J gene is TRBJ2-2, the V gene TRBV2; 9 nucleotides line up with TRBD1. CDR3 amino acids: CASSPAGTGIRTGELFF. As DNA, the CDR3 is TGTGCCAGCAGTCCCGCCGGGACAGGGATACGGACCGGGGAGCTGTTTTTT.